The clone carrying this T cell receptor beta chain showed up just once. Deletions cut 10 bases from V and 8 bases from J, with 17 bases between. The CDR3 is 13 amino acids. CDR1 and CDR2 from the germline V gene are ENHRY and SYGVKD. Everyone who took part was 18 to 89 years old, and they came from 24 US areas. Participant-reported clinical history was the basis for cohort assignment. Recovered participants had two consecutive negative NP/OP PCR tests, healthcare professional clearance, or symptom resolution. Per the original methods: Amplification with reference gene primers provided the estimates of nucleated cell counts. Profiling relied on immunoSEQ multiplex PCR, and the TCRdb table lists in-frame clones only, not all of them. That table furnishes V, J and clone size, whereas the DNA furnished D and trimming. The table lists roughly 150,000 clones, roughly 84% of them singletons. The data were obtained in a study of blood T cell repertoires in COVID-19.

The clonotype originates from a man aged 55-75 years who had recovered from COVID-19. V gene TRBV10-3 combines with J gene TRBJ1-4; D remains ambiguous. Sample: PBMCs or T cells enriched from blood (not recorded which). The CDR3 sequence: CATRGNQREKLFF. As DNA, the CDR3 is TGTGCCACACGCGGGAACCAACGGGAAAAACTGTTTTTT.